The present entry profiles one TCR beta chain with its context. Antigen: not known. The sample's time point: week 11, during vaccination. Vaccine doses each comprised 300 ug of mutant IDH1 20-mer peptide, with topical imiquimod. Clones were sequenced by immunoSEQ multiplex PCR, and TCRdb holds only the in-frame ones, with some missing. Of about 40,000 clones listed, less than 90% are singletons. The data derive from a study of a mutant IDH1 vaccine in newly diagnosed glioma. Study overall: The sex distribution of treated patients was around 60% male and about 38% female, with a mean age of around 40 years. Patients' prior therapy spanned radiotherapy, temozolomide, or both; most underwent both. Findings and caveats of the study: Pseudoprogression appeared unlinked to shifts in leading peripheral T cell clonotypes. Evidence of vaccine-induced immune responses was documented in about 93% of patients.

This CDR3 has 16 residues. Trimming removed 0 bases at V and 3 bases at J, with 15 bases between. CDR1 is LGHNT and CDR2 is FRNRAP in the germline V gene. The sequencing used PBMCs, collected from a glioma patient whose treatment included an IDH1 peptide vaccine. The V and J genes are TRBV12-5 and TRBJ2-7; D may be TRBD1 (8 bases). The receptor was isolated from a middle-aged man with glioma. CDR3 nucleotides: TGTGCTAGTGGTTTGGTGGACAGGGAGGGACTCTACGAGCAGTACTTC. Amino acids: CASGLVDREGLYEQYF.